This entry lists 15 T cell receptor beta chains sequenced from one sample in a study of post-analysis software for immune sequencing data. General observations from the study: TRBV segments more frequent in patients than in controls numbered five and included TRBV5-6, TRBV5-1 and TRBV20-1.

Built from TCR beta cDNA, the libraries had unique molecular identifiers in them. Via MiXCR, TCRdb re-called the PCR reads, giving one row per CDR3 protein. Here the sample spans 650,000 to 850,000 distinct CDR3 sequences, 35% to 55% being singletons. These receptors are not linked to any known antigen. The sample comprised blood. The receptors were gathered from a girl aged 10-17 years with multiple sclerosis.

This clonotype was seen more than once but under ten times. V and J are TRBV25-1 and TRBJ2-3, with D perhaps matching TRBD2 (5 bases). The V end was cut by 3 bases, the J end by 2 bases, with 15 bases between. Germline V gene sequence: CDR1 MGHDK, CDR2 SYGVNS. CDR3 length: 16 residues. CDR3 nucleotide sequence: TGTGCCAGCAGTGAGACCGGGGAAATCTTCACAGATACGCAGTATTTT. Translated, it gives CASSETGEIFTDTQYF.

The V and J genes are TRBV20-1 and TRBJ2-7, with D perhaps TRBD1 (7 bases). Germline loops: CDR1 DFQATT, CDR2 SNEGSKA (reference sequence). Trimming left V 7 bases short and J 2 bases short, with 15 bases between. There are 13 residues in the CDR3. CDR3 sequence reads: CSVPDREAYEQYF. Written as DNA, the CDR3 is TGCAGTGTCCCCGACAGGGAGGCCTACGAGCAGTACTTC.

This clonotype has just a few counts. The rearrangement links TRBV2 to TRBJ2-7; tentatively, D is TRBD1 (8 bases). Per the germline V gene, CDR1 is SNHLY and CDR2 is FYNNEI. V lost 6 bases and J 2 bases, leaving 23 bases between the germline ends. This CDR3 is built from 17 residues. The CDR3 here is CASSMKSGTGWPYEQYF. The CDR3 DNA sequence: TGTGCCAGCAGCATGAAGAGCGGGACAGGTTGGCCCTACGAGCAGTACTTC.

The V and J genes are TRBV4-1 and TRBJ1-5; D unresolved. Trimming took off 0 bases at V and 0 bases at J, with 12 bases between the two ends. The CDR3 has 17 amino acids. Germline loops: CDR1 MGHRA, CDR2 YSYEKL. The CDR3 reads CASSQDRAEYSNQPQHF. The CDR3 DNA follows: TGCGCCAGCAGCCAAGATAGGGCAGAGTATAGCAATCAGCCCCAGCATTTT.

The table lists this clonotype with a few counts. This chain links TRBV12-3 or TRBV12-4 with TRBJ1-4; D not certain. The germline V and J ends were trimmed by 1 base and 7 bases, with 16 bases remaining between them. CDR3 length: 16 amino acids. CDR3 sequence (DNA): TGTGCCAGCAGTTTAGAGGTCGGGGTGGCCCTTGAAAAACTGTTTTTT. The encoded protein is CASSLEVGVALEKLFF.

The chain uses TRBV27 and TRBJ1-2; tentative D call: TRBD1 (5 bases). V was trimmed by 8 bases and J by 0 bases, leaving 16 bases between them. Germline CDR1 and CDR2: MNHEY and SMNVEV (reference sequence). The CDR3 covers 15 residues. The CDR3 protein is CASAGASVANYGYTF. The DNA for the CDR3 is TGTGCCAGCGCCGGGGCCAGCGTAGCTAACTATGGCTACACCTTC.

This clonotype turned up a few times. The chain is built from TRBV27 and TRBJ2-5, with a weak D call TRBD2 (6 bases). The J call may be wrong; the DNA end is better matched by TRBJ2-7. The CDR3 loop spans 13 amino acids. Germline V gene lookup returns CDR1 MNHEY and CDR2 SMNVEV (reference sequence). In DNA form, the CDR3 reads TGTGCCAGCAGTCCCCGGGACTCTTTCGAGCAGTACTTC. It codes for CASSPRDSFEQYF.

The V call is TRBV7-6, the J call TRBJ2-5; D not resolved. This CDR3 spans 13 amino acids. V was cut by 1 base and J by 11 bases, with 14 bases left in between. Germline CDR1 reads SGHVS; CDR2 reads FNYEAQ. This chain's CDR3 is CASSLDLVREQYF. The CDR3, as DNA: TGTGCCAGCAGCTTAGACTTGGTCCGTGAGCAGTACTTC.

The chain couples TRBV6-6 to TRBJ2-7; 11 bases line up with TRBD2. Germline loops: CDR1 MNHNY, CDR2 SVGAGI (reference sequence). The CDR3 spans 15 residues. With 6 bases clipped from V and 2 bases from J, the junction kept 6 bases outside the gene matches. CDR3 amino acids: CASSKGLAATYEQYF. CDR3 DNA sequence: TGTGCCAGCAGCAAGGGACTAGCGGCGACCTACGAGCAGTACTTC.

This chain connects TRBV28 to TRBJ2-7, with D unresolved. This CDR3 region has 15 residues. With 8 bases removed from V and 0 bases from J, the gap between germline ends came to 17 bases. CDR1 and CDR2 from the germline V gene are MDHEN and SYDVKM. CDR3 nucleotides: TGTGCCAGCGGCCCTTTGGCGGATCGCTCCTACGAGCAGTACTTC. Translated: CASGPLADRSYEQYF.

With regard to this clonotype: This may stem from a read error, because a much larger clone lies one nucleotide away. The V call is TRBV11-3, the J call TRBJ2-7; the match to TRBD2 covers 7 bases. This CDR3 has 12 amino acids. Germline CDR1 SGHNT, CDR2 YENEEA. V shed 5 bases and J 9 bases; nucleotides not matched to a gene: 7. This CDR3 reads CASSPGRGGQYF. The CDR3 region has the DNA TGTGCCAGCAGCCCAGGGAGGGGCGGGCAGTACTTC.

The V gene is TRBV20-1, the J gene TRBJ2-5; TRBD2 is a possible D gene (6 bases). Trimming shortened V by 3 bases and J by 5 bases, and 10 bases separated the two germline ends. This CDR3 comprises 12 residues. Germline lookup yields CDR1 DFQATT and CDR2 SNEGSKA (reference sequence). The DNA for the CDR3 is TGCAGTGCTAGGCGGGACCGGGAGACCCAGTACTTC. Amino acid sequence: CSARRDRETQYF.

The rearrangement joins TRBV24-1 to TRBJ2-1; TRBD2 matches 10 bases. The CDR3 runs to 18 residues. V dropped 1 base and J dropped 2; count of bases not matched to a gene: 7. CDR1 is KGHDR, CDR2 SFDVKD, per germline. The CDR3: CATSDFNTSGITYNEQFF. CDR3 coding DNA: TGTGCCACCAGTGATTTCAACACTAGCGGGATTACCTACAATGAGCAGTTCTTC.

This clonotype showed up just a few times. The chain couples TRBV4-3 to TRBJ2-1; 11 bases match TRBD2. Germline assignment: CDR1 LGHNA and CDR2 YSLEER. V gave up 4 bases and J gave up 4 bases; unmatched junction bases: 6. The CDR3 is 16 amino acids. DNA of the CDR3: TGCGCCAGCAGCCCGCGGGGACTAGCGGAATACAATGAGCAGTTCTTC. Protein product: CASSPRGLAEYNEQFF.

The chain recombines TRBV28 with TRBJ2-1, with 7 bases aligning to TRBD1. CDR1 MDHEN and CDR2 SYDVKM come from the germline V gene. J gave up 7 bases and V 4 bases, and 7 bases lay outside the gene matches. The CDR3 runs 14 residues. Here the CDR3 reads CASSYRGSGNEQFF. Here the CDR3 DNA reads TGTGCCAGCAGTTACAGGGGTTCGGGTAATGAGCAGTTCTTC. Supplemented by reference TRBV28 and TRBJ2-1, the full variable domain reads DVKVTQSSRYLVKRTGEKVFLECVQDMDHENMFWYRQDPGLGLRLIYFSYDVKMKEKGDIPEGYSVSREKKERFSLILESASTNQTSMYLCASSYRGSGNEQFFGPGTRLTVL.